A selection of T cell receptor beta chains follows, all from one sample in a study of blood T cell repertoires in COVID-19. Clones were read by immunoSEQ multiplex PCR, and TCRdb kept only the in-frame ones, dropping some. The sample records 40,000 to 50,000 clones, more than 75% being singletons. Sequencing used peripheral blood. All receptors come from a human donor in a cohort sampled during active COVID-19. CDR3s include the opening cysteine and the closing phenylalanine or tryptophan. A D gene is named only where the DNA matches it firmly. Only some rows state a clone size, as once, few, many or a class for expanded clones.

V gene	clone size	J gene	D gene	CDR3 DNA	CDR3 protein
TRBV7-3	few	TRBJ2-7	TRBD2	TGTGCCAGCAGCCCAGCGGGGGGATCCTACGAGCAGTACTTC	CASSPAGGSYEQYF
TRBV3-1/TRBV3-2	NA	TRBJ2-7	NA	TGTGCCAGCGGAGGGGGGGAAATTTACGAGCAGTACTTC	CASGGGEIYEQYF
TRBV9	NA	TRBJ1-2	NA	TGTGCCAGCTCGCCGGGACACCAGAACTATGGCTACACCTTC	CASSPGHQNYGYTF
TRBV6-5	NA	TRBJ1-5	NA	TGTGCCAGCAGTTACTCCGCCCGGAGCAATCAGCCCCAGCATTTT	CASSYSARSNQPQHF
TRBV19	NA	TRBJ2-1	TRBD2	TGTGCCAGTAGTATAGACCCCCTCGGACTAGCGGGAGGGCCTCAGTTCTTC	CASSIDPLGLAGGPQFF
TRBV15	NA	TRBJ1-1	NA	TGTGCCACCAGCAGAGATCGTGGAGAGTACACTGAAGCTTTCTTT	CATSRDRGEYTEAFF
TRBV5-6	NA	TRBJ2-3	TRBD2	TGTGCCAGCAGCTTCGCATTGGGGGGGAGCACAGATACGCAGTATTTT	CASSFALGGSTDTQYF
TRBV7-8	NA	TRBJ2-5	TRBD1	TGTGCCAGCAGCTCGGGACAGAAAGAGACCCAGTACTTC	CASSSGQKETQYF
TRBV10-3	NA	TRBJ1-2	NA	TGTGCCATCAGTGAATTGTTCGACATGGGTTCTGGCTACACCTTC	CAISELFDMGSGYTF
TRBV28	NA	TRBJ1-5	NA	TGTGCCAGCAGTACCCTAGGCACAGGATATAGCAATCAGCCCCAGCATTTT	CASSTLGTGYSNQPQHF
TRBV5-4	NA	TRBJ2-3	TRBD2	TGTGCCAGCAGCTCCCCGACTAGCGGGAGATCAGATACGCAGTATTTT	CASSSPTSGRSDTQYF
TRBV10-3	NA	TRBJ2-1	TRBD2	TGTGCCATCAGTTTTAGCGGGAGCGGAAACAATGAGCAGTTCTTC	CAISFSGSGNNEQFF
TRBV11-1	NA	TRBJ1-2	NA	TGTGCCAGCAGCTCAACGGGTTTGGGCTATGGCTACACCTTC	CASSSTGLGYGYTF
TRBV4-1	NA	TRBJ1-2	NA	TGCGCCAGCAGCCAAGCGGACAGATCGGGAGGCTACACCTTC	CASSQADRSGGYTF
TRBV11-3	NA	TRBJ2-3	TRBD2	TGTGCCAGCATGCTAGCGGGAGGACGCACAGATACGCAGTATTTT	CASMLAGGRTDTQYF
TRBV19	NA	TRBJ1-4	TRBD1	TGTGCCAGTAGTCCGCCGGCAGGGGGGCGAGAAAAACTGTTTTTT	CASSPPAGGREKLFF
TRBV30	once	TRBJ1-1	TRBD1	TGTGCCTGGAGTGTATCAGGACAGGGGATAGCTTTCTTT	CAWSVSGQGIAFF
TRBV18	NA	TRBJ1-1	NA	TGTGCCAGCTCACCACTTGGACACCGAATGAACACTGAAGCTTTCTTT	CASSPLGHRMNTEAFF
TRBV7-9	NA	TRBJ1-5	NA	TGTGCCAGCAGCTTTAATCGTGATCAGCCCCAGCATTTT	CASSFNRDQPQHF
TRBV6-6	NA	TRBJ2-7	NA	TGTGCCAGCAATCTACTAGAAACCTACGAGCAGTACTTC	CASNLLETYEQYF
TRBV2	few	TRBJ1-5	NA	TGTGCCAGCAGTTCCCAAATTCTAACGGGGCAGCCCCAGCATTTT	CASSSQILTGQPQHF
TRBV28	NA	TRBJ2-7	NA	TGTGCCAGCAACCAAAGGGGTTCAACCTACGAGCAGTACTTC	CASNQRGSTYEQYF
TRBV9	NA	TRBJ1-1	NA	TGTGCCAGCAGCGTAGTAGCCGGAACTGAAGCTTTCTTT	CASSVVAGTEAFF
TRBV7-9	NA	TRBJ2-2	NA	TGTGCCAGCAGCTTAGTGAGCAGCGGCGCCACCGGGGAGCTGTTTTTT	CASSLVSSGATGELFF
TRBV6-4	few	TRBJ2-3	TRBD2	TGTGCCAGCAGTACTAGCGGCACAGATACGCAGTATTTT	CASSTSGTDTQYF
TRBV27	NA	TRBJ2-1	NA	TGTGCCAGCAGTTTAGAAGGGAGCTCCTACAATGAGCAGTTCTTC	CASSLEGSSYNEQFF
TRBV30	NA	TRBJ1-1	NA	TGTGCCTGGAGTTTATGGGCTCGGGGCACTGAAGCTTTCTTT	CAWSLWARGTEAFF
TRBV14	NA	TRBJ1-1	NA	TGTGCCAGCAGCCAATTGGGCAAGAACACTGAAGCTTTCTTT	CASSQLGKNTEAFF
TRBV5-1	NA	TRBJ1-3	TRBD1	TGCGCCAGCAGCTTGAAAAGTTTCGGGACAGGGACCCCTTTAACTGGAAACACCATATATTTT	CASSLKSFGTGTPLTGNTIYF
TRBV18	NA	TRBJ1-4	NA	TGTGCCAGCTCACCACTCCAGGGTGGAGAAAAACTGTTTTTT	CASSPLQGGEKLFF
TRBV19	NA	TRBJ1-1	NA	TGTGCCAGTAGTTCCTACAGGGTAGGGCCTGAAGCTTTCTTT	CASSSYRVGPEAFF
TRBV5-1	NA	TRBJ1-1	TRBD1	TGCGCCAGCAGCCAAACAGGGGCTCTCACTGAAGCTTTCTTT	CASSQTGALTEAFF
TRBV5-6	once	TRBJ1-4	NA	TGTGCCAGCAGCTTGGGCCAGGGGTCAATTAATGAAAAACTGTTTTTT	CASSLGQGSINEKLFF
TRBV5-4	NA	TRBJ2-3	NA	TGTGCCAGCAGCTTGGGGGCCCTCCGTCAAGATACGCAGTATTTT	CASSLGALRQDTQYF
TRBV7-3	NA	TRBJ2-1	NA	TGTGCCAGCAGCCCGCCCCGCGGTGAGCAGTTCTTC	CASSPPRGEQFF
TRBV19	NA	TRBJ2-6	NA	TGTGCCAGTAGTCCGGGACAACCGGCTGGGGCCAACGTCCTGACTTTC	CASSPGQPAGANVLTF
TRBV13	NA	TRBJ2-3	NA	TGTGCCAGCAGCTTAGTAGGGCGGGGGCACACAGATACGCAGTATTTT	CASSLVGRGHTDTQYF
TRBV15	NA	TRBJ1-1	TRBD1	TGTGCCACCAGCAGAGACAGGGGGATGAACACTGAAGCTTTCTTT	CATSRDRGMNTEAFF
TRBV28	once	TRBJ2-7	TRBD2	TGTGCCAGCAGTTCCATGCGGGCGGGAGGCTCCGAGCAGTACTTC	CASSSMRAGGSEQYF
TRBV28	NA	TRBJ1-3	NA	TGTGCCAGCAGTCAGTTCGGGGGGAGCTCTGGAAACACCATATATTTT	CASSQFGGSSGNTIYF
TRBV14	few	TRBJ1-1	NA	TGTGCCAGCAGCCTTATTCTTAGGGAGCGGACTGAAGCTTTCTTT	CASSLILRERTEAFF